The TCR beta chain under discussion was sequenced for a study of blood T cell repertoires in COVID-19. Study-level information: Donors in the United States, Italy and Spain gave samples during acute or convalescent COVID-19.

Germline trimming cut 2 bases from V and 4 bases from J; bases unmatched to any gene: 5. CDR1 is MNHEY and CDR2 is SMNVEV in the germline V gene (reference sequence). The CDR3 totals 15 residues. Per the study methods: Counts of nucleated cells, estimated from reference gene primer amplification, were obtained. Measured with immunoSEQ multiplex PCR; TCRdb has only the in-frame clones, and not every one. That table furnishes V, J and clone size, whereas the DNA furnished D and trimming. The sample includes 250,000 to 300,000 clones, 70% to 90% of them seen just once. The V call is TRBV27, the J call TRBJ1-5, with 7 bases matching TRBD1. The receptor was derived from a woman between 65 and 79 years old with COVID-19, enrolled during active disease. The specimen was peripheral blood. The CDR3: CASSLQGTANQPQHF. CDR3 nucleotides: TGTGCCAGCAGTTTACAAGGGACAGCAAATCAGCCCCAGCATTTT.